This TCR beta chain was identified in a study of beta chain features in type 1 diabetes. Looking at the study overall: Over all samples combined, 107,917,701 sorted cells were examined.

Since all of the isolated RNA was reverse transcribed, expressed TCRB transcripts were what got sequenced. This table comes from immunoSEQ multiplex PCR, and its TCRdb copy is limited to in-frame clones, with some not included. Of under 900,000 clones listed, 17% are singletons. Per the germline V gene, CDR1 is SGHAT and CDR2 is FQDESV (reference sequence). This CDR3 contains 16 residues. The V end lost 3 bases, the J end lost 1 base, and 12 bases lay between the germline ends. The chain uses TRBV11-1 and TRBJ2-2; weak D call: TRBD1 (6 bases). Source material: naive CD4+ T cells from blood. This receptor was identified in a woman aged 18-35 years in good health. The CDR3 loop reads CASSFRGSKNTGELFF. In DNA form, the CDR3 reads TGTGCCAGCAGCTTTAGGGGGAGTAAGAACACCGGGGAGCTGTTTTTT.